This T cell receptor (beta chain) was profiled in a study of CD8+ T cells in alopecia areata. Once RNA had been extracted, it was reverse transcribed into cDNA to act as the sequencing template. Measured with immunoSEQ multiplex PCR; TCRdb has only the in-frame clones, and not every one. This sample has roughly 120,000 clones; approximately 52% occur once, and the top ten carry around 30%. Sample treatment: oral pan-JAK inhibitor, 5-10 mg twice daily. Sequenced material: CD8+ T cells sorted from blood, taken at week 4, from a patient treated with tofacitinib. The source of this sequence is a human donor with alopecia areata.

As DNA, the CDR3 is TGCAGCGTTGGCCTTAGTACTTCCGGGGAGCTGTTTTTT. Translated: CSVGLSTSGELFF. The chain has TRBV29-1 and TRBJ2-2; D is ambiguous. V was clipped by 4 bases and J by 6 bases, with 12 bases between them. There are 13 residues in the CDR3. CDR1 SQVTM and CDR2 ANQGSEA come from the germline V gene.